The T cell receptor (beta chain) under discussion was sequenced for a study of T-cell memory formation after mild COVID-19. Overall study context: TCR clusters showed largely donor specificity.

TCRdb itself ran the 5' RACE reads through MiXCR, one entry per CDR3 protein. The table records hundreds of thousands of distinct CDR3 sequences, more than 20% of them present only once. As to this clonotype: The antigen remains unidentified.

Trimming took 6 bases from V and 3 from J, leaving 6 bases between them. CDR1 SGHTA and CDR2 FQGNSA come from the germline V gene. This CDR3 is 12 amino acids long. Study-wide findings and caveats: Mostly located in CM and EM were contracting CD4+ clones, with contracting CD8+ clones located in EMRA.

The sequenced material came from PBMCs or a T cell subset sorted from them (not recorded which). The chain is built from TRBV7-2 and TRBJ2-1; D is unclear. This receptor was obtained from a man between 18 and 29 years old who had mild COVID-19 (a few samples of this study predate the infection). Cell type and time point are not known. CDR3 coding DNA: TGTGCCAGCAGAGCAGGCTACAATGAGCAGTTCTTC. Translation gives CASRAGYNEQFF. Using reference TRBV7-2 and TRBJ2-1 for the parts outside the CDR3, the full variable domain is GAGVSQSPSNKVTEKGKDVELRCDPISGHTALYWYRQSLGQGLEFLIYFQGNSAPDKSGLPSDRFSAERTGGSVSTLTIQRTQQEDSAVYLCASRAGYNEQFFGPGTRLTVL.